A selection of T cell receptor beta chains follows, all from one sample in a study of T cell responses to AZD1222 COVID-19 vaccine. Libraries were prepared by immunoSEQ multiplex PCR; TCRdb keeps only in-frame clonotypes and omits some of them. The sample records 95,000 to 130,000 clones, around nine tenths being singletons. Here the sequenced sample was peripheral blood, taken on day 0 of AZD1222 vaccination. All receptors derive from an adult in good health. Each CDR3 is given with its conserved first and last residue. D genes are given only for firm matches. For some rows the clone size is stated as once, few or many, or as a class when expanded; others skip it.

once	TRBV5-1	-	TRBJ2-5	TGCGCCAGCAGCTTGTTCGGGGGGCTGGAAGAGACCCAGTACTTC	CASSLFGGLEETQYF
-	TRBV3-1/TRBV3-2	-	TRBJ2-7	TGTGCCAGCAGCCCGACAGTCGGAGCCTACGAGCAGTACTTC	CASSPTVGAYEQYF
-	TRBV7-3	-	TRBJ1-1	TGTGCCAGCAGCTCGCAGGAGAACACTGAAGCTTTCTTT	CASSSQENTEAFF
-	TRBV6-5	TRBD1	TRBJ2-5	TGTGCCAGCAGTACGGGGACAGGGAAAGAGACCCAGTACTTC	CASSTGTGKETQYF
-	TRBV19	-	TRBJ1-1	TGTGCCAGTAGTATCGTGGGATACACTGAAGCTTTCTTT	CASSIVGYTEAFF
-	TRBV7-2	-	TRBJ1-2	TGTGCCAGCAGCCCTCAGGGAGGTGGCTATGGCTACACCTTC	CASSPQGGGYGYTF
-	TRBV15	-	TRBJ1-2	TGTGCCACCAGCAGAGGTATACAGGGAAATTTAGCTAACTATGGCTACACCTTC	CATSRGIQGNLANYGYTF
-	TRBV28	-	TRBJ1-3	TGTGCCAGCAGTCGGGACCTCCGGCAGGGCCGCTCTGGAAACACCATATATTTT	CASSRDLRQGRSGNTIYF
-	TRBV23-1	TRBD2	TRBJ2-3	TGCGCCAGTTGTAGGCGGGAGGGCCGAGATACGCAGTATTTT	CASCRREGRDTQYF
-	TRBV19	-	TRBJ1-5	TGTGCCAGTAGTCTCACGGGGGGGGTACCGGGTCAGCCCCAGCATTTT	CASSLTGGVPGQPQHF
-	TRBV5-6	TRBD1	TRBJ1-2	TGTGCCAGCAGCTTGGTCGACAGGGCAGCTAACTATGGCTACACCTTC	CASSLVDRAANYGYTF
once	TRBV20-1	-	TRBJ1-1	TGCAGTGCTAGTGGCACTGAAGCTTTCTTT	CSASGTEAFF
-	TRBV9	-	TRBJ1-6	TGTGCCAGCAGCGTAGTTCACATGAATTCACCCCTCCACTTT	CASSVVHMNSPLHF
-	TRBV27	-	TRBJ1-1	TGTGCCAGCAGTTCCCTAACGACTACTTTCCAAGGGGCTTTCTTT	CASSSLTTTFQGAFF